This entry describes one T cell receptor beta chain. Which antigen it targets is not known. Per-base quality was not reported, and no clone a single base away is much larger than it. These data belong to a study of cytomegalovirus exposure and HLA in healthy donors (dated by TCRdb to about 2017). About the investigation overall: An earlier analysis of some 620 of the donors reported 276 Gb of sequence data and 100 million to 120 million unique TCR beta sequences obtained from about 170 million T cells. About 320 gigabases of sequencing data and around 87 million unique TCR sequences were included in an early release covering under 650 HLA-typed donors. The genetic ancestry cluster associated with self-reported Caucasian donors included about 81% of the approximately 400 genotyped donors. The study aimed to test whether signatures of past pathogen exposure could be identified by cataloging public T cell receptors. Using immunosequencing, the study profiled T cell repertoires from around 670 subjects and related those repertoires to cytomegalovirus serostatus. A separate validation cohort of 100 to 150 different subjects was used in addition to the approximately 670-subject first cohort. To predict cytomegalovirus infection status, the study combined high-throughput TCR immunosequencing, statistical association of individual TCRs with disease status, and machine learning. A later analysis re-analyzed previously published TCR beta repertoires from 666 donors and added high-resolution HLA genotyping to study TCR occurrence patterns. The later analysis used no new phenotypic data to find candidate immune exposures, relying instead on TCR beta sequences and their occurrence across donors. An earlier analysis of several hundred of the donors used high-throughput TCR beta sequencing to judge whether each TCR beta V gene segment behaved as functional or pseudogenic. Donor age, sex, ethnicity and CMV serostatus were collected together with the repertoire data. Genome-wide SNP genotypes for about 65% of the 666 donors were used in a later genetic analysis, which treated that subset as a discovery cohort. Every repertoire in the discovery cohort had been generated on one and the same sequencing platform. Class I and class II HLA loci were covered by the typing at four-digit resolution. The number of donors typed differed by locus, with roughly 620-630 for A, B, C, DRB1 and DQB1, roughly 520 for DQA1, about 610 for DPA1, and approximately 470 for DPB1. Four or five DR-DQ haplotypes were handled as single units for association and clustering because linkage in the cohort was strong. On average, over 200,000 unique TCR beta nucleotide sequences were sequenced per donor among about 400 genotyped donors of the cohort, with about 19% of those sequences being non-productive. The paper as a whole reports these results and caveats: In the study, some 180 TCR beta chains were listed as associated with cytomegalovirus. The authors suggested that the approach could potentially be extended to other disease states and immunological phenotypes. Because HLA typing was unavailable for some donors at each locus, only the typed subset was used in association tests. In this cohort, only TCR beta chains were sequenced, and detectable features were limited by the absence of alpha or paired-chain data. Presence/absence analyses assumed roughly uniform sequencing depth across donors, an assumption that may not hold. An association between a missense DCLRE1C variant and V-gene and J-gene trimming of TCR beta chains was found in a later genetic analysis and replicated in an independent cohort. A group of highly shared sequence variants was considered likely to be a technical artifact of the sequencing pipeline. In vitro tests confirmed that three of the cytomegalovirus-associated TCR beta chains recognize cytomegalovirus antigens. Because counts were too low, about 18 rarely observed V segments, including chromosome 9 orphons, were excluded from the earlier analysis of 587 of the donors. Specific HLA alleles were associated with over 15,000 TCR beta sequences at a false discovery rate of 0.05 in a later analysis. Because the 87-base-pair reads could not distinguish some IMGT-functional V segments, including TRBV6-2 and TRBV6-3, those segments were excluded. In a later analysis, most CMV-associated TCR beta chains were found to appear HLA-restricted, with HLA associations seemingly driven largely by CMV exposure. A later analysis found that TCR association rates varied across HLA loci, with DRB1 alleles showing the most associated TCRs and HLA-C alleles the fewest. A later analysis reported that several top co-occurrence clusters appeared linked to parvovirus B19, influenza, CMV and Epstein-Barr virus. Linkage disequilibrium might explain the correlated functional status among segregating V segments, but an unknown experimental factor could not be excluded. A later genetic analysis reported fewer N-insertions in productive TCRs among donors in an Asian-associated ancestry cluster than the roughly 620-donor mean. The only immune exposure information available for the cohort was CMV serostatus. A further reported finding was that TCR beta sequences accurately predicted the HLA-A and HLA-B alleles for most subjects in the first cohort. An earlier analysis of around 600 of the donors showed that most TCR beta V segments appeared in productive rearrangements either about 87% or about 30% of the time, which broadly matched IMGT annotations. In both the original and validation cohorts, the classifier was reported to diagnose cytomegalovirus status with high specificity and sensitivity. Strong co-occurrence of HLA alleles, especially DR and DQ, made assigning TCR associations to individual alleles difficult. Most TCR sequences were seen in very few donors, while some public TCRs were found in many individuals. A later analysis found that HLA-associated TCR beta chains were more clonally expanded and had lower generation probabilities than equally common non-associated chains.

Libraries were built with the immunoSEQ multiplex PCR assay. For the multiplex PCR, a mixture combining 60 forward primers for TCR Vbeta segments and 13 reverse primers for TCR Jbeta segments was used. Amplification of the CDR3 region of rearranged TCR beta genes was performed with a multiplex PCR assay on genomic DNA. On the Illumina HiSeq System, the amplified TCR beta libraries were sequenced as 87-base-pair reads. As for how the authors treated the data: A later analysis tallied 75 million to 85 million unique TCR beta chains across the 650 to 750 repertoires, and around 10 million of those chains were shared by two or more donors. To remove PCR and sequencing errors, raw reads were error-corrected and collapsed into unique sequences using a nearest-neighbor algorithm that merged closely related sequences. To assign V, D and J gene segments, CDR3 sequences were aligned to IMGT reference sequences. Each retained sequence needed at least a six-nucleotide match to both a V gene segment and a J gene segment. Rearrangements were classified as productive when the CDR3 lacked stop codons and remained in frame with V and J, and all other rearrangements were classified as non-productive. CDR3 was defined by IMGT convention, running from the second conserved V-encoded cysteine to the conserved J-encoded phenylalanine. Sequences without an unambiguous match to a single V gene segment were excluded from the earlier analysis of approximately 600 of the donors. An earlier analysis of some 610 of the donors called V segments functional above 56.7% productive rearrangements and segregating when the between-donor standard deviation exceeded 5%. To diagnose cytomegalovirus status from the catalog of TCR beta chain sequences, a statistical classification framework was built. In a later analysis, TCR nucleotide sequences were compared against IMGT/GENE-DB human TR gene sequences so that V and J genes could be assigned. The TCRdist pipeline was used in a later analysis to assign CDR3 sequences and most-parsimonious VDJ recombination scenarios. A later analysis defined each TCR beta chain by its CDR3 amino acid sequence plus V-gene family, and excluded reads lacking a unique V-gene family. A later analysis removed over 500 highly shared, low-generation-probability nucleotide sequences to deal with suspected cross-contamination and a sequencing artifact. In a later analysis, a clonal expansion index for each public chain was calculated from normalized within-repertoire ranks of inferred template counts. Generation probabilities in a later analysis came from a VDJ recombination model fitted to out-of-frame rearrangements, and those results were checked against IGoR. In a later analysis, TCR-TCR, TCR-HLA and TCR-CMV co-occurrence was scored with hypergeometric tests, and a repertoire-size bias correction was applied to TCR pairs. False discovery rates were estimated in a later analysis by permuting HLA or CMV assignments 20 times. A later analysis grouped co-occurring TCRs with DBSCAN, adding TCRdist sequence similarity when clustering within HLA-allele-positive subsets. For co-occurrence clustering, repertoires with fewer than 30,000 or more than 120,000 public chains were excluded, along with 4 to 6 repertoires with anomalous nucleotide sharing. Sourced from immuneACCESS, this table was stored by TCRdb with only in-frame sequences that have V and J called. A share of the clones is absent; for the studies checked, an unresolved V gene accounts for under half, and the remainder has no known explanation. V and J calls and clone size follow that table, whereas D and trimming were derived from the DNA. Here the sample has 120,000 or so clones; around three quarters occur a single time. Of the sample, 1.2% is held by the ten largest clones.

Unmatched junction bases come to 11, with V trimmed by 4 bases and J by 6 bases. The CDR3 has 16 amino acids, counting the end cysteine and phenylalanine. This entry keeps only the CDR3 DNA: 48 bases, framed from base 1. CDR1 and CDR2, looked up from the germline V gene (reference sequence), are MNHEY and SMNVEV. The cohort consisted of 600 or so healthy bone marrow donors. All cohort members were sampled while nominally healthy, although unrecorded immune exposures were likely present. The donor was CMV seronegative and belonged to the group of around 350 seronegative cohort members. A peripheral blood sample was provided by each donor, and peripheral blood mononuclear cells were used for TCR beta sequencing. The Qiagen DNeasy Blood Extraction Kit was used to extract genomic DNA from the blood cell samples.

This TCR came from a female donor in good health and CMV-seronegative. The chain joins TRBV27 to TRBJ2-7, with 11 bases in between that match TRBD1. Source material: PBMCs. The CDR3 protein is CASSWVGTGGSGEQYF. The DNA sequence follows: TGTGCCAGCAGTTGGGTCGGGACAGGGGGATCGGGCGAGCAGTACTTC.